Each of the 13 T cell receptor beta chains below was sequenced from the same sample in a study of shared clonotypes between healthy human individuals. Assay: immunoSEQ multiplex PCR; the TCRdb copy retains only in-frame clones and omits some. The sample includes 450,000 to 500,000 clones, over 70% of them seen just once. The sample comprised PBMCs. The receptors were gathered from a woman aged 40-49 years in good health. Some clones in this sample may be carry-over from other donors' samples.

This chain links TRBV11-2 with TRBJ2-2; a possible D gene is TRBD1 (6 bases). V lost 6 bases and J 0 bases, leaving 8 bases between the germline ends. The CDR3 is made up of 14 amino acids. Germline V lookup: CDR1 SGHAT, CDR2 FQNNGV. The CDR3 here is CASRRDTNTGELFF. The CDR3 DNA sequence: TGTGCCAGCAGACGGGACACGAACACCGGGGAGCTGTTTTTT.

Concerning this clone itself: A far larger clone is off by one base, so a read error is likely. The rearrangement links TRBV7-9 to TRBJ2-1; possibly TRBD1 or TRBD2 for D (5 bases each). Germline values: CDR1 SEHNR, CDR2 FQNEAQ (reference sequence). The CDR3 runs 13 residues. The CDR3 reads CASSLSQGRAVLF. The CDR3 nucleotides are TGTGCCAGCAGCTTATCCCAGGGACGGGCGGTGCTCTTC.

V is TRBV9 and J is TRBJ1-5, with 7 bases aligning to TRBD1. This CDR3 comprises 16 residues. The junction had 12 bases not matched to a gene; V was cut back by 5 bases and J by 4 bases. Germline loops: CDR1 SGDLS, CDR2 YYNGEE. Written as DNA, the CDR3 is TGTGCCAGCAGTGCCCTTCCGGGACAGCCTAATCAGCCCCAGCATTTT. Amino acid sequence: CASSALPGQPNQPQHF.

This clone was seen just once. A far more abundant clone sits one base away, making this likely a read error. The sample carries other DNA sequences with the same CDR3. The CDR3 sequence: CASSKTGDPNYEQYF. CDR3 nucleotide sequence: TGTGCCAGCAGCAAGACAGGGGACCCAAACTACGAGCAGTACTTT. The chain combines TRBV6-4 with TRBJ2-7; 8 bases agree with TRBD1. From germline, CDR1 is MRHNA and CDR2 SNTAGT. This CDR3 region has 15 residues.

The DNA of the CDR3 is TGTGCCAGCAGGAAGCGGGACAGGGGCTATGGCTACACCTTC. This sequence encodes CASRKRDRGYGYTF. This chain joins TRBV28 and TRBJ1-2; 10 bases match TRBD1. Germline V gene sequence: CDR1 MDHEN, CDR2 SYDVKM. The CDR3 length is 14 residues. The V and J ends lost 6 bases and 4 bases, in that order; junction bases with no gene match: 5.

The J gene is TRBJ2-5, the V gene TRBV10-3, with 11 bases fitting TRBD1. This CDR3 contains 16 residues. The germline gives CDR1 ENHRY, CDR2 SYGVKD. The junction had 12 bases not matched to a gene; V was cut back by 5 bases and J by 7 bases. CDR3 residues: CAISTAGTGGLGTQYF. The CDR3 DNA reads TGTGCCATCAGTACAGCCGGGACAGGGGGACTGGGGACCCAGTACTTC.

This clone was picked up one time. The V call is TRBV6-4, the J call TRBJ2-7, with TRBD1 as a possible D gene (6 bases). This CDR3 is 15 amino acids long. Trimming removed 6 bases from V and 0 bases from J, with 15 bases in between. Looked up from germline, CDR1 is MRHNA and CDR2 is SNTAGT. CDR3 DNA sequence: TGTGCCAGCAGACCATCGGACAGACCCTCCTACGAGCAGTACTTC. This sequence encodes CASRPSDRPSYEQYF.

In regard to this clone: This CDR3 is also generated by other DNA sequences in the sample. This chain links TRBV27 with TRBJ2-7, with D hard to call. Trimming shortened V by 8 bases and J by 1 base, and 0 bases separated the two germline ends. Germline CDR1 and CDR2: MNHEY and SMNVEV (reference sequence). The CDR3 is 9 amino acids. CDR3 in amino acids: CASSYEQYF. DNA of the CDR3: TGTGCCAGCTCCTACGAGCAGTACTTC.

This clone was recorded a few times. A far larger clone differs by one base, so this is likely a read error. This sequence joins TRBV5-3 and TRBJ1-5; no clear D. TRBV5-3 is an ORF; its function is uncertain. Trimming left V 0 bases short and J 4 bases short, with 5 bases between. The CDR3 is 13 amino acids. This chain's CDR3 is CARSLVQNQPQHF. CDR3 nucleotides: TGTGCCAGAAGCTTGGTGCAAAATCAGCCCCAGCATTTT.

The chain couples TRBV2 to TRBJ2-2, with D possibly being TRBD2 (5 bases). This CDR3 is built from 15 residues. Looked up from germline, CDR1 is SNHLY and CDR2 is FYNNEI. Trimming cost V 5 bases and J 6 bases, with 16 bases left between them. The CDR3 region is CASSRSALVAGELFF. CDR3 nucleotides: TGTGCCAGCAGTAGGTCGGCACTAGTCGCCGGGGAGCTGTTTTTT.

The rearrangement joins TRBV5-4 to TRBJ2-2; 13 bases align to TRBD2. V trimming: 0 bases; J trimming: 5 bases; junction bases outside the gene matches: 7. This CDR3 comprises 18 residues. From germline, CDR1 is SGHNT and CDR2 YYREEE (reference sequence). DNA of the CDR3: TGTGCCAGCAGCTTGGCCTTCGGACTAGCGGGAGATACCGGGGAGCTGTTTTTT. Its translation: CASSLAFGLAGDTGELFF.

The chain uses TRBV19 and TRBJ2-7; 9 bases align to TRBD1. V dropped 4 bases and J dropped 4; count of bases not matched to a gene: 5. The germline gives CDR1 LNHDA, CDR2 SQIVND (reference sequence). This CDR3 is built from 14 residues. The CDR3 loop reads CASSTRDRVYEQYF. For the CDR3, the DNA is TGTGCCAGTAGTACGCGGGACAGGGTGTACGAGCAGTACTTC.

V gene TRBV4-1 combines with J gene TRBJ2-5; the match to TRBD2 covers 11 bases. Looked up from germline, CDR1 is MGHRA and CDR2 is YSYEKL. J lost 2 bases, V lost 2 bases, and 13 bases had no gene match. This CDR3 spans 19 amino acids. As DNA, the CDR3 is TGCGCCAGCAGCCAATTGGCGCCTTTAGCGGGAGGGACTCAAGAGACCCAGTACTTC. Amino acid sequence: CASSQLAPLAGGTQETQYF.